Listed here are 13 T cell receptor beta chains from one sample, sequenced in a study of blood T cell repertoires in COVID-19. TCRdb's copy holds only in-frame clones and misses some; the assay was immunoSEQ multiplex PCR. The table has tens of thousands of clones, more than 60% seen once. Specimen: peripheral blood. These receptors originate from a human donor in a cohort sampled during active COVID-19.

The chain combines TRBV18 with TRBJ2-2; D gene ambiguous. The germline gives CDR1 KGHSH, CDR2 LQKENI. Trimming pared 3 bases from V and 3 bases from J, leaving 5 bases between. The CDR3 consists of 13 residues. The CDR3 sequence is CASSPSDTGELFF. Written as DNA, the CDR3 is TGTGCCAGCTCACCGTCCGACACCGGGGAGCTGTTTTTT.

This clone was found once. The chain joins TRBV27 to TRBJ1-5, with no clear D. V lost 5 bases and J lost 0, with 5 bases in between. This CDR3 region has 13 residues. Germline CDR1 and CDR2: MNHEY and SMNVEV (reference sequence). The CDR3 nucleotides are TGTGCCAGCAGTCCAAATAGCAATCAGCCCCAGCATTTT. Residues: CASSPNSNQPQHF.

V is TRBV11-3 and J is TRBJ2-2; 8 positions agree with TRBD1. Germline-derived CDR1 and CDR2 are SGHNT and YENEEA. The junction had 10 bases not matched to a gene; V was cut back by 6 bases and J by 7 bases. The CDR3 covers 15 residues. Here the CDR3 reads CASSSRTGYSGELFF. CDR3 in DNA: TGTGCCAGCAGTTCCCGGACAGGGTACAGCGGGGAGCTGTTTTTT.

V gene TRBV11-3 combines with J gene TRBJ1-6; 7 nucleotides line up with TRBD1. The V and J ends lost 5 bases and 10 bases, in that order; junction bases with no gene match: 11. The CDR3 totals 15 residues. In germline, CDR1 is SGHNT, CDR2 YENEEA. The CDR3 DNA is TGTGCCAGCAGCCCACGACAGGGAGGAGACTCACCCCTCCACTTT. Translated: CASSPRQGGDSPLHF.

The chain links TRBV6-5 to TRBJ1-2; D unresolved. The V and J ends lost 3 bases and 4 bases respectively, with 18 bases between them. The CDR3 contains 16 residues. From germline, CDR1 is MNHEY and CDR2 SVGAGI. CDR3 residues: CASSYSITGLTYGYTF. CDR3 in DNA: TGTGCCAGCAGTTATTCTATCACGGGTCTCACCTATGGCTACACCTTC.

The count of this clone is one. The chain uses TRBV6-5 and TRBJ1-5; D perhaps matches TRBD1 (5 bases). The V gene's germline CDR1 is MNHEY and CDR2 SVGAGI. The CDR3 runs to 14 residues. Trimming removed 4 bases from V and 10 bases from J, with 17 bases in between. The CDR3 DNA is TGTGCCAGCAGTTCGGGCGGCCGGGGGGGTCCCCAGCATTTT. This encodes CASSSGGRGGPQHF.

This clone has just one count. V usage is TRBV10-2 and J usage is TRBJ2-2; 9 nucleotides line up with TRBD1. CDR3 length: 14 residues. The V and J ends lost 6 bases and 3 bases, in that order; junction bases with no gene match: 2. Germline CDR1 is WSHSY and CDR2 is SAAADI. The CDR3 DNA follows: TGCGCCAGCAGGGACAGGGGTTACACCGGGGAGCTGTTTTTT. Translating it yields CASRDRGYTGELFF.

The chain links TRBV5-6 to TRBJ2-1; TRBD1 might be the D (5 bases). The CDR3 is 15 amino acids. V was clipped by 0 bases and J by 1 base, with 8 bases between them. Germline lookup yields CDR1 SGHDT and CDR2 YYEEEE. The CDR3 sequence: CASSLAGFSYNEQFF. DNA of the CDR3: TGTGCCAGCAGCTTGGCAGGGTTTTCCTACAATGAGCAGTTCTTC.

The rearrangement joins TRBV12-5 to TRBJ2-2; 13 bases fit TRBD2. Germline CDR1 is LGHNT and CDR2 is FRNRAP. The J segment lost 0 bases and the V segment lost 5 bases, leaving 0 bases of the junction unmatched. The CDR3 covers 16 residues. For the CDR3, the DNA is TGTGCTAGTGGTGGACTAGCGGGAGCGAACACCGGGGAGCTGTTTTTT. Translation: CASGGLAGANTGELFF.

This sequence joins TRBV23-1 and TRBJ2-7; 11 nucleotides line up with TRBD2. TRBV23-1 counts as an open reading frame of uncertain function. The CDR3 is 13 residues long. After removal of 7 bases from V and 4 bases from J, the junction contained 3 bases not matched to a gene. CDR3 nucleotides: TGCGCCAGCATTAGCGGGAGGGCATACGAGCAGTACGTC. Its translation: CASISGRAYEQYV.

The CDR3 nucleotides read TGTGCCAGCAGTGAGGGCAGGGAAAATCAGCCCCAGCATTTT. It yields the protein CASSEGRENQPQHF. V and J are TRBV6-1 and TRBJ1-5, with D tentatively TRBD1 (5 bases). Germline CDR1 MNHNS, CDR2 SASEGT. The CDR3 sequence is 14 residues long. V lost 3 bases, J lost 4 bases, and 10 bases lay in between.

The chain is built from TRBV15 and TRBJ1-6; D remains ambiguous. Germline V gives CDR1 LNHNV, CDR2 YYDKDF (reference sequence). V lost 0 bases, J lost 8 bases, and 8 bases lay in between. The CDR3 totals 14 residues. CDR3 in DNA: TGTGCCACCAGCAGAGATAATCCCGATTCACCCCTCCACTTT. The encoded protein is CATSRDNPDSPLHF.

This sequence joins TRBV5-1 and TRBJ1-1; tentative D call: TRBD1 (5 bases). The CDR3 has 14 residues. Germline V gene sequence: CDR1 SGHRS, CDR2 YFSETQ. Trimming removed 2 bases from V and 10 bases from J, with 18 bases in between. The chain's CDR3 is CASSFYDSKVAAFF. CDR3 DNA: TGCGCCAGCAGCTTCTATGACAGCAAGGTCGCAGCTTTCTTT. Looking up the rest from reference TRBV5-1 and TRBJ1-1 gives the full variable domain: KAGVTQTPRYLIKTRGQQVTLSCSPISGHRSVSWYQQTPGQGLQFLFEYFSETQRNKGNFPGRFSGRQFSNSRSEMNVSTLELGDSALYLCASSFYDSKVAAFFGQGTRLTVV.